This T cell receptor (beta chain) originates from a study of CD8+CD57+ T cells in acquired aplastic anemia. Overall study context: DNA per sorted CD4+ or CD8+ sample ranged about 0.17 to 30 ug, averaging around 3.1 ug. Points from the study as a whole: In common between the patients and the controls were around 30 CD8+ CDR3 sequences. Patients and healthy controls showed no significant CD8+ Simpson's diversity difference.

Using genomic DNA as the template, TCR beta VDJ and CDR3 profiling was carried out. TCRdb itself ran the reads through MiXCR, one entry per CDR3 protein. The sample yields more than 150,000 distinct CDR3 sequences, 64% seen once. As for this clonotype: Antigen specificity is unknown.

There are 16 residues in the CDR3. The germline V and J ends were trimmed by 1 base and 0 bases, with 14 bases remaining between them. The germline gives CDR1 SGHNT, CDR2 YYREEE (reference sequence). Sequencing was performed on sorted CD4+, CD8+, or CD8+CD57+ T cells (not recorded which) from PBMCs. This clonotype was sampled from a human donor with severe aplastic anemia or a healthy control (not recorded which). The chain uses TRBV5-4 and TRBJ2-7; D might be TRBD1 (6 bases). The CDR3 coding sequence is TGTGCCAGCAGCTTGACAGGGCCCGTAGGCTCCTACGAGCAGTACTTC. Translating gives CASSLTGPVGSYEQYF.